These 27 T cell receptor beta chains came from one sample sequenced in a study of blood T cell repertoires in COVID-19. Sequenced by immunoSEQ multiplex PCR; TCRdb stores in-frame clones only, minus some. The top ten hold less than 6.5% of the sample, which has some 71,000 clones, about nine tenths seen once. The sample taken for sequencing was peripheral blood. These receptors all stem from a woman under 30 with acute or convalescent COVID-19.

The J gene is TRBJ2-7, the V gene TRBV27; 7 nucleotides line up with TRBD1. This CDR3 has 13 residues. The V and J ends lost 4 bases and 3 bases, in that order; junction bases with no gene match: 3. Germline V gene lookup returns CDR1 MNHEY and CDR2 SMNVEV (reference sequence). The CDR3 DNA is TGTGCCAGCAGTTCGACAGGGCGCTACGAGCAGTACTTC. It codes for CASSSTGRYEQYF.

The rearrangement links TRBV6-4 to TRBJ2-2; no clear D gene. V lost 6 bases and J lost 8, with 10 bases in between. The CDR3 extends over 12 amino acids. Looked up from germline, CDR1 is MRHNA and CDR2 is SNTAGT. CDR3 protein: CASSNYRGELFF. CDR3 bases: TGTGCCAGCAGCAACTACCGTGGGGAGCTGTTTTTT.

The chain joins TRBV2 to TRBJ1-5; 8 bases line up with TRBD1. Trimming at V came to 4 bases and at J to 3 bases, leaving 8 bases not matched to a gene. Germline values: CDR1 SNHLY, CDR2 FYNNEI. The CDR3 loop spans 16 amino acids. The CDR3 protein is CASSGPGTGTNQPQHF. The CDR3 nucleotides read TGTGCCAGCAGTGGTCCCGGGACAGGTACCAATCAGCCCCAGCATTTT.

About this clone itself: Additional DNA sequences in this sample encode the identical CDR3. This CDR3 is CASSLGGGGSYEQYF. CDR3 in DNA: TGCGCCAGCAGCTTGGGAGGTGGGGGGAGCTACGAGCAGTACTTC. The chain uses TRBV5-1 and TRBJ2-7; possibly TRBD2 for D (6 bases). Trimming removed 0 bases at V and 3 bases at J, with 13 bases between. Germline V lookup: CDR1 SGHRS, CDR2 YFSETQ. CDR3 length equals 15 residues.

The rearrangement links TRBV5-8 to TRBJ2-1; maybe TRBD2 (5 bases). The CDR3 is made up of 16 amino acids. Germline V gives CDR1 SGHTS, CDR2 YDEGEE. Trimming removed 4 bases at V and 9 bases at J, with 23 bases between. The CDR3: CASSPRELRLSGEQFF. DNA of the CDR3: TGTGCCAGCAGCCCACGGGAACTCCGACTATCGGGTGAGCAGTTCTTC. Drawing the rest from reference TRBV5-8 and TRBJ2-1, the complete variable domain is EAGVTQSPTHLIKTRGQQATLRCSPISGHTSVYWYQQALGLGLQFLLWYDEGEERNRGNFPPRFSGRQFPNYSSELNVNALELEDSALYLCASSPRELRLSGEQFFGPGTRLTVL.

The rearrangement uses TRBV7-8 and TRBJ2-1, with D possibly being TRBD1 (6 bases). V gave up 7 bases and J gave up 0 bases, with 13 bases separating them. CDR3 length: 15 residues. CDR1 SGHVS and CDR2 FQNEAQ come from the germline V gene. In nucleotides, the CDR3 is TGTGCCAGCACCTACAGGGTAGGCTCCTACAATGAGCAGTTCTTC. Translating it yields CASTYRVGSYNEQFF. Looking up the rest from reference TRBV7-8 and TRBJ2-1 gives the full variable domain: GAGVSQSPRYKVAKRGQDVALRCDPISGHVSLFWYQQALGQGPEFLTYFQNEAQLDKSGLPSDRFFAERPEGSVSTLKIQRTQQEDSAVYLCASTYRVGSYNEQFFGPGTRLTVL.

The genes are TRBV7-2 and TRBJ1-1, with 7 bases that match TRBD1. V was pared by 5 bases and J by 1 base, with 4 bases of the junction left unmatched. The CDR3 is made up of 14 amino acids. Per germline, CDR1 SGHTA and CDR2 FQGNSA. CDR3: CASSLRDRNTEAFF. In nucleotides, the CDR3 is TGTGCCAGCAGCCTCCGGGACAGGAACACTGAAGCTTTCTTT.

This clone was recorded only once. This rearrangement joins TRBV7-2 to TRBJ1-2; D may be TRBD1 (6 bases). The CDR3 loop spans 15 amino acids. The germline CDR1 and CDR2 sequences are SGHTA and FQGNSA. Trimming removed 5 bases at V and 5 bases at J, with 18 bases between. CDR3: CASSPAVIRGYGYTF. The DNA for the CDR3 is TGTGCCAGCAGCCCTGCGGTGATTAGGGGGTATGGCTACACCTTC.

The V gene is TRBV6-5, the J gene TRBJ2-7; 7 nucleotides agree with TRBD1. Germline V gene data show CDR1 as MNHEY and CDR2 as SVGAGI. J lost 6 bases, V lost 4 bases, and 3 bases had no gene match. This CDR3 has 12 residues. This chain's CDR3 is CASSSTGVEQYF. DNA of the CDR3: TGTGCCAGCAGTTCAACAGGGGTCGAGCAGTACTTC.

This clone occurred once. The CDR3 coding sequence is TGTGCCACCAGCAGAGATTTATCAGTGAATAACTATGGCTACACCTTC. It specifies CATSRDLSVNNYGYTF. The V gene is TRBV15, the J gene TRBJ1-2; the D is unclear. Trimming cost V 0 bases and J 1 base, with 12 bases left between them. CDR3 length: 16 residues. Germline CDR1 is LNHNV and CDR2 is YYDKDF (reference sequence).

J is TRBJ1-6 and V is TRBV21-1; the listed D gene, TRBD1, was not tested against the DNA. TRBV21-1 is designated a pseudogene. The CDR3 covers 16 residues. The CDR3 nucleotides read TGTGCCAGCAGCCCGGACAGCTTCAATTGGAATTCACCCCTCCACTTT. It yields the protein CASSPDSFNWNSPLHF.

V gene TRBV5-1 combines with J gene TRBJ2-2; maybe TRBD1 (5 bases). Germline V gives CDR1 SGHRS, CDR2 YFSETQ. The V gene lost 0 bases and the J gene lost 1 base, with 10 bases spanning the gap. The CDR3 sequence is 16 residues long. The CDR3, as DNA: TGCGCCAGCAGCTTGGCAGGGTTGGGGAACACCGGGGAGCTGTTTTTT. Translated: CASSLAGLGNTGELFF.

CDR3 in amino acids: CASSATGGYEQYF. DNA for the CDR3: TGTGCCAGTAGTGCAACAGGGGGCTACGAGCAGTACTTC. The V call is TRBV19, the J call TRBJ2-7, with 8 bases that match TRBD1. Germline assignment: CDR1 LNHDA and CDR2 SQIVND (reference sequence). Trimming took 5 bases from V and 3 from J; bases not matched to a gene: 3. This CDR3 contains 13 residues.

The V call is TRBV7-9, the J call TRBJ2-7; 9 bases line up with TRBD1. Per the germline V gene, CDR1 is SEHNR and CDR2 is FQNEAQ (reference sequence). This CDR3 is 15 amino acids long. The trim removed 5 bases at V and 4 bases at J, leaving 9 bases unmatched. In DNA form, the CDR3 reads TGTGCCAGCAGCCCCCGGGACAGGGCCCCTTACGAGCAGTACTTC. This gives the protein CASSPRDRAPYEQYF.

This rearrangement joins TRBV3-1 (or the pseudogene TRBV3-2) to TRBJ1-6, with D unclear. The CDR3 contains 16 residues. The V end was cut by 1 base, the J end by 2 bases, with 9 bases between. Germline V gene sequence: CDR1 LGHDT, CDR2 YNNKEL (reference sequence). The CDR3 DNA follows: TGTGCCAGCAGCCAAGCGACCCTAGCCTATAATTCACCCCTCCACTTT. Translation: CASSQATLAYNSPLHF.

This clone was seen a few times. The rearrangement uses TRBV2 and TRBJ2-2, with TRBD2 identical over 9 bases. Germline V lookup: CDR1 SNHLY, CDR2 FYNNEI. V lost 6 bases to trimming and J lost 1 base; unmatched junction nucleotides: 3. CDR3 size: 15 residues. CDR3 DNA sequence: TGTGCCAGCAGGAAGACTAGCGGGAACACCGGGGAGCTGTTTTTT. This translates into CASRKTSGNTGELFF. Combining the CDR3 with reference TRBV2 and TRBJ2-2 gives the whole variable domain EPEVTQTPSHQVTQMGQEVILRCVPISNHLYFYWYRQILGQKVEFLVSFYNNEISEKSEIFDDQFSVERPDGSNFTLKIRSTKLEDSAMYFCASRKTSGNTGELFFGEGSRLTVL.

This sequence joins TRBV9 and TRBJ2-1; 7 bases match TRBD2. The junction had 9 bases not matched to a gene; V was cut back by 4 bases and J by 5 bases. Germline CDR1 and CDR2: SGDLS and YYNGEE. The CDR3 is 15 amino acids. This CDR3 is CASSWGGTYNNEQFF. CDR3 sequence (DNA): TGTGCCAGCAGCTGGGGAGGGACTTACAACAATGAGCAGTTCTTC.

This clone was found a few times. V is TRBV15 and J is TRBJ1-6; a weak D match, TRBD1 (5 bases). Per germline, CDR1 LNHNV and CDR2 YYDKDF (reference sequence). V was trimmed by 0 bases and J by 4 bases, leaving 10 bases between them. CDR3 length: 16 amino acids. DNA for the CDR3: TGTGCCACCAGCAGAGATAGGGCAGGGTATAATTCACCCCTCCACTTT. It translates to CATSRDRAGYNSPLHF.

The chain joins TRBV4-3 to TRBJ2-1; D is unresolved. Deletions cut 0 bases from V and 6 bases from J, with 6 bases between. The CDR3 totals 13 residues. In germline, CDR1 is LGHNA, CDR2 YSLEER. This chain's CDR3 is CASSQDQANEQFF. Here the CDR3 DNA reads TGCGCCAGCAGCCAAGATCAGGCCAATGAGCAGTTCTTC.

This chain links TRBV6-2 or TRBV6-3 with TRBJ1-5; D remains unclear. The CDR3 has 14 amino acids. Per the germline V gene, CDR1 is MNHEY and CDR2 is SVGEGT. V gave up 0 bases and J gave up 7 bases, with 10 bases separating them. CDR3 nucleotide sequence: TGTGCCAGCAGTTACTCCGGATCGGGGCAGCCCCAGCATTTT. Translated: CASSYSGSGQPQHF.

The chain combines TRBV5-6 with TRBJ2-7; D is unclear. V lost 2 bases, J lost 2 bases, and 8 bases lay in between. This CDR3 has 13 residues. CDR1 is SGHDT, CDR2 YYEEEE, per germline. This chain's CDR3 is CASSFSPAYEQYF. DNA of the CDR3: TGTGCCAGCAGCTTTTCCCCAGCCTACGAGCAGTACTTC.

In its sample, this clone was seen once. This chain connects TRBV4-3 to TRBJ1-6, with 7 bases aligning to TRBD1. V shed 0 bases and J 5 bases; nucleotides not matched to a gene: 1. CDR1 LGHNA and CDR2 YSLEER come from the germline V gene. This CDR3 spans 15 amino acids. The CDR3: CASSQDDRDNSPLHF. The CDR3, as DNA: TGCGCCAGCAGCCAAGATGACAGGGATAATTCACCCCTCCACTTT.

This clone was seen a single time. The chain couples TRBV4-3 to TRBJ1-2; no clear D. The CDR3 runs to 13 residues. V gave up 4 bases and J gave up 0 bases, with 6 bases separating them. Germline loops: CDR1 LGHNA, CDR2 YSLEER. CDR3: CASSPIPNYGYTF. For the CDR3, the DNA is TGCGCCAGCAGCCCTATACCTAACTATGGCTACACCTTC.

The chain uses TRBV28 and TRBJ1-4, with TRBD1 matching over 9 bases. The CDR3 is 13 residues long. The junction had 11 bases not matched to a gene; V was cut back by 6 bases and J by 15 bases. Germline V gene lookup returns CDR1 MDHEN and CDR2 SYDVKM. The CDR3: CASSTGTGLSVFF. The CDR3 DNA sequence: TGTGCCAGCAGCACCGGGACAGGGCTGTCTGTGTTTTTT.

The J gene is TRBJ1-5, the V gene TRBV7-2; TRBD1 might be the D (5 bases). The V and J ends lost 1 base and 1 base respectively, with 11 bases between them. Germline assignment: CDR1 SGHTA and CDR2 FQGNSA. The CDR3 runs to 16 residues. The CDR3 spells CASSLGLGGSNQPQHF. CDR3 nucleotide sequence: TGTGCCAGCAGCTTAGGATTGGGGGGAAGCAATCAGCCCCAGCATTTT.

Details on this clone: The junction and the germline gene differ at one end; a read error may be behind it. V is TRBV7-9 and J is TRBJ1-1; D remains ambiguous. There are 11 residues in the CDR3. Germline V gives CDR1 SEHNR, CDR2 FQNEAQ (reference sequence). The CDR3 reads CASSLNSEAFF. The CDR3 DNA reads as TGTGCCAGCAGCTTAAACAGTGAAGCTTTCTTT.

The chain carries TRBV2 and TRBJ1-1; D is unclear. Trimming took off 4 bases at V and 8 bases at J, with 17 bases between the two ends. Germline values: CDR1 SNHLY, CDR2 FYNNEI. This CDR3 region has 14 residues. The CDR3 bases are TGTGCCAGCAGTGGAGCTACAGTAACCACGGAAGCTTTCTTT. This sequence encodes CASSGATVTTEAFF.